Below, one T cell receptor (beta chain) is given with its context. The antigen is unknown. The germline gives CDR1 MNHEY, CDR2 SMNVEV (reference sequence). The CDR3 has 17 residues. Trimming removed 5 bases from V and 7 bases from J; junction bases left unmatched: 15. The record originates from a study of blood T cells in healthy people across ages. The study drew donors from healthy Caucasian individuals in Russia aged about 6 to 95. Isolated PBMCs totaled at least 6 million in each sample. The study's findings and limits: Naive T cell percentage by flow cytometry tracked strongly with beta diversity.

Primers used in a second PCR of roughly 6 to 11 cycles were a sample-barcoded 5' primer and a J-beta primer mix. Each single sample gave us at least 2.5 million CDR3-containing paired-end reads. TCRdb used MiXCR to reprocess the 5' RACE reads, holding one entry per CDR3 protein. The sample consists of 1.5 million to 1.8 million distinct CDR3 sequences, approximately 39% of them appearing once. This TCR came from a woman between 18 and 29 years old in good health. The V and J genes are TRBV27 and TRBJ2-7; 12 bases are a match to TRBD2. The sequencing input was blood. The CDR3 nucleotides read TGTGCCAGCAGTCCACTCCCCGGACTAGCGGGAACGGCTGAGCAGTACTTC. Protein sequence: CASSPLPGLAGTAEQYF.